This T cell receptor beta chain was documented in a study of control samples from healthy donors and cancer patients. Repertoires were generated with immunoSEQ multiplex PCR, while TCRdb's copy carries only in-frame clones and drops some. The profile shows 150,000 to 200,000 clones, about 90% of them singletons. CDR3 length equals 13 residues. V was cut by 7 bases and J by 4 bases, with 13 bases left in between. CDR1 and CDR2 (germline): SNHLY, FYNNEI. The V gene is TRBV2, the J gene TRBJ1-1; D call uncertain. Sequenced sample: blood. This clonotype originated in a man in his thirties or forties in good health. CDR3 in amino acids: CASTSHDGTEAFF. CDR3 DNA sequence: TGTGCCAGCACATCCCATGATGGCACTGAAGCTTTCTTT.